This is a list of T cell receptor beta chains from one sample in a study of blood T cell repertoires in COVID-19. Here immunoSEQ multiplex PCR was the method, and the copy in TCRdb shows in-frame clones only, minus some. The table has under 200,000 clones, approximately 82% seen once. The sequenced sample consisted of PBMCs or T cells enriched from blood (not recorded which). Receptors originate from a woman aged 50 to 65 in a cohort exposed to, infected with or recovered from COVID-19 (not recorded which). CDR3s include the opening cysteine and the closing phenylalanine or tryptophan.

j_call v_call cdr3_aa
TRBJ2-3 TRBV19 CATSREGVGTQYF
TRBJ1-5 TRBV10-3 CAISEVPGGGNQPQHF
TRBJ1-1 TRBV7-6 CASSLIVQGTDGTEAFF
TRBJ2-5 TRBV5-1 CASTMDRGIQETQYF
TRBJ2-1 TRBV5-4 CASSLDGLAGNEQFF
TRBJ2-1 TRBV27 CASSWYTGPRSYNEQFF
TRBJ2-2 TRBV9 CASSVAGTTNTGELFF
TRBJ2-2 TRBV7-9 CAGSSGTSGDTGELFF
TRBJ2-7 TRBV5-4 CASSPQVGDRGHEQYF
TRBJ2-3 TRBV7-3 CASSRQGGTDTQYF
TRBJ1-1 TRBV29-1 CSAARRGTGGNTEAFF
TRBJ1-5 TRBV6-2/TRBV6-3 CASSYSLTGRSNQPQHF
TRBJ1-1 TRBV18 CASSPPVNRENTEAFF